The sequence of this TCR beta chain was determined in a study of technical replicates of blood from a few donors. Sequencing was performed with immunoSEQ multiplex PCR; in TCRdb, only in-frame clones are kept and a portion is missing. The sample lists roughly 72,000 clones; 92% were seen once. This CDR3 spans 14 amino acids. V was trimmed by 4 bases and J by 5 bases, leaving 17 bases between them. Per the germline V gene, CDR1 is GTSNPN and CDR2 is SVGIG (reference sequence). The chain links TRBV30 to TRBJ1-1, with D possibly matching TRBD1 (5 bases). The source is a human donor in good health. What was sequenced was T cells isolated from PBMCs. The CDR3 sequence: CAWNPGTRETEAFF. CDR3 in DNA: TGTGCCTGGAACCCAGGGACTAGGGAGACTGAAGCTTTCTTT.